The clone carrying this T cell receptor (beta chain) has just one count. The data were obtained in a study of blood T cell repertoires in COVID-19. On the study more broadly: Specimens from acute and convalescent COVID-19 originated in the United States, Italy and Spain. Sources were T cells, B-cell-depleted T cells, or PBMCs; the material itself was cDNA or gDNA.

Per the original data handling: Amplification of reference gene primers was used by the study to estimate nucleated cell counts. Only in-frame clones appear in the TCRdb table, and some are missing; sequencing was by immunoSEQ multiplex PCR. The D gene and trimming were derived from the DNA, and the V and J assignments and clone size from that table. The sample has about 78,000 clones; roughly 90% are singletons. The sequenced material came from peripheral blood. This TCR was sampled from an older man with active or convalescent COVID-19.

The CDR3 DNA reads as TGTGCCAGCAGCCAAGATCGGGCATACCCCGGGGGCACTGAAGCTTTCTTT. Translation gives CASSQDRAYPGGTEAFF. This chain connects TRBV3-1 (or the pseudogene TRBV3-2) to TRBJ1-1; the D gene is possibly TRBD1 (5 bases). The germline V gene has CDR1 LGHDT and CDR2 YNNKEL (reference sequence). The CDR3 spans 17 residues. The V end was cut by 0 bases, the J end by 4 bases, with 18 bases between.